Listed here are 22 T cell receptor beta chains from one sample, sequenced in a study of T-cell reconstitution after alpha-beta-depleted transplantation in children. During its preparation, the TCRbeta library received unique molecular identifiers. TCRdb re-derived calls from the PCR reads in MiXCR, one entry per CDR3 protein. The sample lists approximately 510,000 distinct CDR3 sequences, around 17% seen once, with less than 4% in the top ten. The material was PBMCs from the stem cell graft donor, obtained from the stem cell graft. Receptors were obtained from a human donor who donated a stem cell graft to a child with acute lymphoblastic leukemia.

CDR3 amino acids: CASSLVDRGNYEQYF. For the CDR3, the DNA is TGTGCCAGCAGCTTGGTGGACAGGGGGAACTACGAGCAGTACTTC. The chain combines TRBV7-9 with TRBJ2-7; 10 positions agree with TRBD1. The CDR3 extends over 15 amino acids. The V and J ends lost 3 bases and 3 bases, in that order; junction bases with no gene match: 5. The germline V gene has CDR1 SEHNR and CDR2 FQNEAQ (reference sequence).

The chain recombines TRBV29-1 with TRBJ1-1; no reliable D call. The CDR3 has 13 residues. Germline V gives CDR1 SQVTM, CDR2 ANQGSEA. The germline V and J ends were trimmed by 5 bases and 5 bases, with 15 bases remaining between them. As DNA, the CDR3 is TGCAGCGTTTTGACACTGGTTCGGACTGAAGCTTTCTTT. The encoded protein is CSVLTLVRTEAFF. Combining the CDR3 with reference TRBV29-1 and TRBJ1-1 gives the whole variable domain SAVISQKPSRDICQRGTSLTIQCQVDSQVTMMFWYRQQPGQSLTLIATANQGSEATYESGFVIDKFPISRPNLTFSTLTVSNMSPEDSSIYLCSVLTLVRTEAFFGQGTRLTVV.

This chain joins TRBV9 and TRBJ1-2, with TRBD1 identical over 7 bases. V lost 0 bases, J lost 4 bases, and 6 bases stayed unmatched. The CDR3 contains 15 residues. The germline CDR1 and CDR2 sequences are SGDLS and YYNGEE. DNA of the CDR3: TGTGCCAGCAGCGTAGAAAGTTACAGGGGCTATGGCTACACCTTC. Its translation: CASSVESYRGYGYTF.

This clonotype was picked up a small number of times. V is TRBV12-3 or TRBV12-4 and J is TRBJ2-3; 7 nucleotides align to TRBD1. CDR3 length: 14 residues. The V and J ends lost 9 bases and 3 bases, in that order; junction bases with no gene match: 9. Here the CDR3 reads CASRDSFSTDTQYF. Here the CDR3 DNA reads TGTGCCAGTCGGGACAGTTTTAGTACAGATACGCAGTATTTT.

This chain uses TRBV29-1 with TRBJ2-3; D remains unclear. The germline gives CDR1 SQVTM, CDR2 ANQGSEA. Deletions cut 1 base from V and 2 bases from J, with 7 bases between. The CDR3 contains 13 residues. The CDR3: CSVEGPSTDTQYF. As DNA, the CDR3 is TGCAGCGTTGAAGGTCCGTCCACAGATACGCAGTATTTT.

The chain recombines TRBV3-1 with TRBJ2-5; D gene uncertain. The CDR3 is made up of 15 amino acids. Deletions cut 0 bases from V and 2 bases from J, with 10 bases between. Germline V gene lookup returns CDR1 LGHDT and CDR2 YNNKEL (reference sequence). The CDR3 spells CASSQDGRRQETQYF. The DNA of the CDR3 is TGTGCCAGCAGCCAAGACGGCCGGCGGCAAGAGACCCAGTACTTC.

The chain employs TRBV13 and TRBJ2-7; 7 bases fit TRBD1. CDR3 length: 14 residues. Per the germline V gene, CDR1 is PRHDT and CDR2 is FYEKMQ (reference sequence). V lost 5 bases, J lost 3 bases, and 7 bases stayed unmatched. The CDR3 sequence: CASSQLQGSYEQYF. CDR3 coding DNA: TGTGCCAGCAGCCAATTACAGGGGAGCTACGAGCAGTACTTC.

A few counts support this clonotype. This rearrangement joins TRBV5-1 to TRBJ1-1; 7 positions match TRBD1. Looked up from germline, CDR1 is SGHRS and CDR2 is YFSETQ. V was clipped by 2 bases and J by 0 bases; unmatched bases: 10. The CDR3 is 17 residues long. CDR3 coding DNA: TGCGCCAGCAGCTTCCTTCGACAGGGCGTCATGAACACTGAAGCTTTCTTT. It translates to CASSFLRQGVMNTEAFF.

This chain links TRBV2 with TRBJ2-3, with D perhaps TRBD1 or TRBD2 (6 bases each). The V gene's germline CDR1 is SNHLY and CDR2 FYNNEI. V was trimmed by 4 bases and J by 2 bases, leaving 16 bases between them. CDR3 length: 16 amino acids. The CDR3 protein is CASSGYGGPSTDTQYF. The CDR3 DNA is TGTGCCAGCAGTGGTTACGGGGGCCCCTCCACAGATACGCAGTATTTT.

This clonotype was detected only a few times. The chain has TRBV20-1 and TRBJ2-1; TRBD1 or TRBD2 may be the D gene (5 bases each). Trimming stripped 3 bases from V and 9 bases from J, with 12 bases between. The CDR3 has 12 residues. CDR1 and CDR2 (germline): DFQATT, SNEGSKA (reference sequence). The CDR3 nucleotides read TGCAGTGCTAGCTGGTTGGGGGTTGAGCAGTTCTTC. As protein: CSASWLGVEQFF.

The chain uses TRBV27 and TRBJ1-2, with a possible D match to TRBD1 (6 bases). The CDR3 loop spans 13 amino acids. CDR1 MNHEY and CDR2 SMNVEV come from the germline V gene (reference sequence). The V gene lost 7 bases and the J gene lost 6 bases, with 15 bases spanning the gap. The CDR3 nucleotides read TGTGCCAGCACTCGGGGCACAGGGAATGGCTACACCTTC. Translating it yields CASTRGTGNGYTF.

This clonotype has a handful of counts. DNA of the CDR3: TGTGCCAGCAGCCAACCCCCAGGGCGACATAAGAACACTGAAGCTTTCTTT. Amino acid sequence: CASSQPPGRHKNTEAFF. The chain recombines TRBV3-1 with TRBJ1-1, with D tentatively TRBD1 (5 bases). There are 17 residues in the CDR3. Trimming took 2 bases from V and 1 from J, leaving 17 bases between them. Germline loops: CDR1 LGHDT, CDR2 YNNKEL (reference sequence).

There are a few counts of this clonotype. This rearrangement joins TRBV20-1 to TRBJ1-1, with 8 bases lining up with TRBD1. The CDR3 is 11 residues long. Germline values: CDR1 DFQATT, CDR2 SNEGSKA (reference sequence). V shed 5 bases and J 5 bases; nucleotides not matched to a gene: 1. DNA for the CDR3: TGCAGTGCTCAGGGGGCGACTGAAGCTTTCTTT. This codes for CSAQGATEAFF.

In this sample, this clonotype turned up a few times. V is TRBV18 and J is TRBJ2-1; TRBD2 aligns across 8 bases. The CDR3 consists of 15 residues. The V and J ends lost 3 bases and 9 bases, in that order; junction bases with no gene match: 10. Germline assignment: CDR1 KGHSH and CDR2 LQKENI. This CDR3 reads CASSPPSGSGIEQFF. CDR3 DNA: TGTGCCAGCTCACCCCCGAGCGGGAGTGGGATTGAGCAGTTCTTC.

In this sample, this clonotype turned up a few times. The chain carries TRBV3-1 and TRBJ2-1; D gene unclear. This CDR3 has 15 residues. Trimming stripped 4 bases from V and 6 bases from J, with 16 bases between. CDR1 is LGHDT, CDR2 YNNKEL, per germline (reference sequence). The CDR3 region has the DNA TGTGCCAGCAGCCCACTTATAACGCAGAGCAATGAGCAGTTCTTC. Translating gives CASSPLITQSNEQFF.

V and J are TRBV7-9 and TRBJ2-1; 9 bases match TRBD1. The V segment lost 6 bases and the J segment 4 bases; nucleotides outside the gene matches: 7. The CDR3 covers 15 residues. The germline gives CDR1 SEHNR, CDR2 FQNEAQ (reference sequence). The CDR3 sequence is CASRDTGGRYNEQFF. The CDR3 DNA sequence: TGTGCCAGCAGGGATACAGGGGGCAGGTACAATGAGCAGTTCTTC.

The V gene is TRBV6-5, the J gene TRBJ2-2; TRBD1 aligns across 7 bases. V gave up 4 bases and J gave up 4 bases; unmatched junction bases: 6. Germline values: CDR1 MNHEY, CDR2 SVGAGI. The CDR3 contains 15 residues. The CDR3 region has the DNA TGTGCCAGCAGTTTTCAGACAGGGCCCACCGGGGAGCTGTTTTTT. Protein sequence: CASSFQTGPTGELFF.

Regarding this clonotype: Because the CDR3 is missing its conserved closing phenylalanine or tryptophan, this is likely a read error. The limits of the CDR3 on the DNA are not certain, so only TCRdb's listed CDR3 is given. V gene TRBV6-1 combines with J gene TRBJ2-1; the DNA was not used to check the table's D call, TRBD1. The CDR3 totals 14 residues, both ends included. The germline V gene encodes CDR1 MNHNS and CDR2 SASEGT. The CDR3 here is CASSEVGVGGQVFL.

This clonotype was seen more than once but under ten times. This sequence joins TRBV27 and TRBJ2-7; D is unclear. CDR3 length: 13 residues. From germline, CDR1 is MNHEY and CDR2 SMNVEV (reference sequence). Trimming removed 2 bases at V and 3 bases at J, with 8 bases between. CDR3 in DNA: TGTGCCAGCAGTTTAATAGGGAACTACGAGCAGTACTTC. Protein: CASSLIGNYEQYF.

This rearrangement joins TRBV20-1 to TRBJ2-7; D possibly corresponds to TRBD2 (5 bases). The V and J ends lost 6 bases and 2 bases respectively, with 5 bases between them. The CDR3 is 10 residues long. Per the germline V gene, CDR1 is DFQATT and CDR2 is SNEGSKA (reference sequence). This chain's CDR3 is CSAAAYEQYF. CDR3 nucleotide sequence: TGCAGTGCAGCGGCCTACGAGCAGTACTTC.

In this sample, this clonotype turned up a few times. CDR3 nucleotides: TGTGCCTGGGGGGCTGACCCCTCCTACAATGAGCAGTTCTTC. Translating it yields CAWGADPSYNEQFF. The chain carries TRBV30 and TRBJ2-1; a possible D gene is TRBD1 (5 bases). V was pared by 5 bases and J by 0 bases, with 11 bases between. This CDR3 has 14 residues. CDR1 is GTSNPN, CDR2 SVGIG, per germline (reference sequence).

The rearrangement joins TRBV12-3 or TRBV12-4 to TRBJ1-2; D is ambiguous. The CDR3 length is 12 residues. V was pared by 6 bases and J by 6 bases, with 11 bases between. The CDR3 loop reads CASSLDPDGYTF. Here the CDR3 DNA reads TGTGCCAGCAGCCTCGACCCAGATGGCTACACCTTC.